What follows are 32 T cell receptor beta chains derived from one specimen sequenced in a study of graft-versus-host responses after intestinal transplantation. The method was immunoSEQ multiplex PCR; TCRdb's version includes in-frame clones alone and lacks a portion of them. The sample carries under 150,000 clones, approximately 95% recorded once. Their specific antigens are unknown. The input for sequencing was unstimulated CD8+ T cells sorted from spleen or lymph node cells, taken before intestinal transplant. These receptor sequences come from a human donor who received an intestinal transplant.

The chain couples TRBV14 to TRBJ2-2; the D is unclear. CDR3 length equals 14 residues. Germline V gene lookup returns CDR1 SGHDN and CDR2 FVKESK. V dropped 0 bases and J dropped 1 base, with 3 bases sitting between them. The CDR3 nucleotides read TGTGCCAGCAGCCAAGAAAGGAACACCGGGGAGCTGTTTTTT. Protein sequence: CASSQERNTGELFF.

This sequence joins TRBV19 and TRBJ1-5, with a weak D call TRBD1 (6 bases). Germline V CDR1 and CDR2: LNHDA, SQIVND (reference sequence). V was trimmed by 6 bases and J by 1 base, leaving 13 bases between them. CDR3 length: 15 amino acids. The CDR3 DNA sequence: TGTGCCAGTAGGTTCTACAGGGTAAGCAATCAGCCCCAGCATTTT. As protein: CASRFYRVSNQPQHF.

The CDR3, as DNA: TGTGCCAGCACCCCCATAGTGGCTAGCGGGGGAACCTACGAGCAGTACTTC. It codes for CASTPIVASGGTYEQYF. V and J are TRBV7-9 and TRBJ2-7; 10 bases are a match to TRBD2. Germline values: CDR1 SEHNR, CDR2 FQNEAQ (reference sequence). V gave up 7 bases and J gave up 2 bases; unmatched junction bases: 14. There are 17 residues in the CDR3.

V is TRBV14 and J is TRBJ2-5; D gene unclear. The J call may be mistaken, given a closer DNA end match to TRBJ2-7. The CDR3 length is 13 residues. Germline CDR1 is SGHDN and CDR2 is FVKESK. CDR3: CASSQVLDNEQYF. The CDR3 nucleotides are TGTGCCAGCAGCCAAGTCCTCGACAACGAGCAGTACTTC.

The CDR3 region has the DNA TGTGCCAGCAGTGAACCGTCTAACTATGGCTACACCTTC. Protein product: CASSEPSNYGYTF. The chain couples TRBV25-1 to TRBJ1-2; the D is unclear. Germline CDR1 is MGHDK and CDR2 is SYGVNS. There are 13 residues in the CDR3. Trimming shortened V by 2 bases and J by 0 bases, and 4 bases separated the two germline ends.

The gene calls are TRBV7-8 and TRBJ2-3; 9 nucleotides align to TRBD1. Trimming removed 4 bases from V and 4 bases from J; junction bases left unmatched: 3. Germline V gives CDR1 SGHVS, CDR2 FQNEAQ. There are 14 residues in the CDR3. CDR3 bases: TGTGCCAGCAGCTCGGGGGACAGGGCAGATACGCAGTATTTT. It translates to CASSSGDRADTQYF.

The chain recombines TRBV27 with TRBJ2-7; perhaps TRBD2 as D (5 bases). With 5 bases removed from V and 7 bases from J, the gap between germline ends came to 18 bases. Germline loops: CDR1 MNHEY, CDR2 SMNVEV (reference sequence). The CDR3 spans 14 residues. The CDR3 here is CASSALDFPGEQYF. The CDR3 DNA follows: TGTGCCAGCAGTGCTCTGGACTTCCCGGGAGAGCAGTACTTC.

This chain joins TRBV28 and TRBJ2-5, with a weak D call TRBD2 (6 bases). This CDR3 is built from 18 residues. The germline V gene encodes CDR1 MDHEN and CDR2 SYDVKM. The V and J ends lost 6 bases and 1 base respectively, with 24 bases between them. The CDR3 bases are TGTGCCAGCAGCTCCGCTATGAAGTCGGGGAGGACCCAAGAGACCCAGTACTTC. It encodes CASSSAMKSGRTQETQYF.

Turning to this clone: At the DNA level, this CDR3 is encoded by other sequences in the same sample as well. DNA of the CDR3: TGTGCCAGCAGTTTTAGCGGAAGGGTCTACGAGCAGTACTTC. It specifies CASSFSGRVYEQYF. The chain couples TRBV28 to TRBJ2-7, with D maybe TRBD2 (6 bases). CDR3 length: 14 residues. V lost 3 bases to trimming and J lost 3 bases, with 12 bases between them. CDR1 MDHEN and CDR2 SYDVKM come from the germline V gene. Supplemented by reference TRBV28 and TRBJ2-7, the full variable domain reads DVKVTQSSRYLVKRTGEKVFLECVQDMDHENMFWYRQDPGLGLRLIYFSYDVKMKEKGDIPEGYSVSREKKERFSLILESASTNQTSMYLCASSFSGRVYEQYFGPGTRLTVT.

On this clone itself: The sample has other DNA sequences that encode this CDR3 too. V and J are TRBV6-5 and TRBJ2-1; tentatively, D is TRBD2 (5 bases). The CDR3 is 15 residues long. V was trimmed by 6 bases and J by 0 bases, leaving 12 bases between them. Germline CDR1 and CDR2: MNHEY and SVGAGI. The CDR3 loop reads CASSADYISYNEQFF. In DNA form, the CDR3 reads TGTGCCAGCAGCGCCGACTATATCTCCTACAATGAGCAGTTCTTC.

The V and J genes are TRBV10-3 and TRBJ2-1; 9 bases fit TRBD2. Per the germline V gene, CDR1 is ENHRY and CDR2 is SYGVKD. CDR3 length: 15 amino acids. Unmatched junction bases numbered 8, after V lost 4 bases and J lost 7 bases. CDR3 sequence: CAISVGLAGNNEQFF. In DNA, the CDR3 is TGTGCCATCAGTGTCGGGCTAGCGGGAAATAATGAGCAGTTCTTC.

The chain combines TRBV28 with TRBJ1-1; a weak D match, TRBD1 (6 bases). This CDR3 has 17 residues. The V end lost 0 bases, the J end lost 3 bases, and 17 bases lay between the germline ends. Per germline, CDR1 MDHEN and CDR2 SYDVKM. The CDR3 bases are TGTGCCAGCAGTTTATGGCAGGGGCGGACGAGGGACACTGAAGCTTTCTTT. It encodes CASSLWQGRTRDTEAFF.

The CDR3 DNA sequence: TGTGCCAGCAGCTTAAGTAGGACAGGGAATGAAAAACTGTTTTTT. It translates to CASSLSRTGNEKLFF. V gene TRBV7-6 combines with J gene TRBJ1-4; 8 bases map to TRBD1. With 2 bases clipped from V and 5 bases from J, the junction kept 4 bases outside the gene matches. Germline V gives CDR1 SGHVS, CDR2 FNYEAQ. The CDR3 runs 15 residues.

The chain uses TRBV2 and TRBJ2-7; TRBD2 matches at 10 bases. The V gene end was trimmed by 6 bases and the J gene end by 4 bases; junction bases not matched to a gene: 9. Looked up from germline, CDR1 is SNHLY and CDR2 is FYNNEI. The length of the CDR3 is 15 residues. The CDR3 sequence is CASRPLAGDTYEQYF. The CDR3 bases are TGTGCCAGCAGACCTCTAGCGGGAGACACGTACGAGCAGTACTTC.

The chain combines TRBV6-1 with TRBJ2-3; D not certain. The CDR3 runs 13 residues. CDR1 and CDR2 from the germline V gene are MNHNS and SASEGT. Trimming took 6 bases from V and 3 from J, leaving 10 bases between them. This CDR3 is CASSFSGTDTQYF. CDR3 sequence (DNA): TGTGCCAGCAGCTTTAGTGGGACAGATACGCAGTATTTT.

This rearrangement joins TRBV6-6 to TRBJ1-2; 8 bases fit TRBD1. This CDR3 comprises 15 residues. J was trimmed by 4 bases and V by 0 bases; bases with no gene match: 4. Germline CDR1 is MNHNY and CDR2 is SVGAGI (reference sequence). CDR3 DNA: TGTGCCAGCAGTTACTCGGACAGGGCGGGCTATGGCTACACCTTC. Its translation: CASSYSDRAGYGYTF.

V gene TRBV19 combines with J gene TRBJ2-7, with D possibly matching TRBD2 (6 bases). This CDR3 is 14 amino acids long. V was clipped by 5 bases and J by 4 bases, with 15 bases between them. Germline CDR1 reads LNHDA; CDR2 reads SQIVND (reference sequence). For the CDR3, the DNA is TGTGCCAGTAGTTTCCGCGGGGAGCTGTACGAGCAGTACTTC. Residues: CASSFRGELYEQYF.

This clone occurred once. The chain employs TRBV29-1 and TRBJ2-1; 9 bases match TRBD2. V lost 0 bases and J lost 6; bases outside the gene matches: 9. The CDR3 spans 16 residues. The germline gives CDR1 SQVTM, CDR2 ANQGSEA. The CDR3 protein is CSVEDLTSGQSNEQFF. For the CDR3, the DNA is TGCAGCGTTGAAGATTTGACTAGCGGACAGAGCAATGAGCAGTTCTTC.

The V gene is TRBV27, the J gene TRBJ1-5, with D possibly matching TRBD1 (5 bases). Looked up from germline, CDR1 is MNHEY and CDR2 is SMNVEV (reference sequence). With 6 bases removed from V and 5 bases from J, the gap between germline ends came to 17 bases. This CDR3 is built from 15 residues. CDR3 residues: CASSLMGGGYQPQHF. In DNA form, the CDR3 reads TGTGCCAGCAGCCTCATGGGGGGGGGATATCAGCCCCAGCATTTT.

The J gene is TRBJ2-3, the V gene TRBV10-3, with D perhaps matching TRBD2 (5 bases). The CDR3 covers 15 residues. Germline CDR1 and CDR2: ENHRY and SYGVKD. The V end was cut by 4 bases, the J end by 2 bases, with 13 bases between. CDR3 protein: CAISGISDFTDTQYF. CDR3 DNA: TGTGCCATCAGTGGAATATCGGACTTCACAGATACGCAGTATTTT.

A single count supports this clone. V is TRBV7-6 and J is TRBJ2-5, with TRBD2 matching 7 bases. Germline V gene sequence: CDR1 SGHVS, CDR2 FNYEAQ. This CDR3 spans 14 amino acids. V shed 4 bases and J 7 bases; nucleotides not matched to a gene: 9. The CDR3 sequence: CASSSRRGLGTQYF. In DNA, the CDR3 is TGTGCCAGCAGCTCGAGGCGGGGGTTGGGGACCCAGTACTTC.

This clone has only one observation. The V and J genes are TRBV7-6 and TRBJ1-5; no firm D call. This CDR3 region has 14 residues. The germline CDR1 and CDR2 sequences are SGHVS and FNYEAQ. Trimming removed 1 base at V and 6 bases at J, with 10 bases between. The CDR3 reads CASSLVGATQPQHF. CDR3 DNA: TGTGCCAGCAGCTTAGTAGGAGCCACTCAGCCCCAGCATTTT.

V and J are TRBV29-1 and TRBJ2-7; 9 nucleotides align to TRBD2. V shed 4 bases, J shed 1 base, and the junction held 5 bases outside the gene matches. This CDR3 contains 14 residues. CDR1 is SQVTM, CDR2 ANQGSEA, per germline. This CDR3 reads CSVVLAGPSYEQYF. CDR3 sequence (DNA): TGCAGCGTTGTTCTAGCGGGGCCTTCCTACGAGCAGTACTTC.

This chain connects TRBV6-1 to TRBJ2-5; D unresolved. The J call is uncertain, as TRBJ2-7 better fits the DNA end. Germline CDR1 MNHNS, CDR2 SASEGT. This CDR3 contains 15 residues. The DNA for the CDR3 is TGTGCCAGCAGTGAAGAGGCCCTGACCGCCTACGAGCAGTACTTC. Its protein product is CASSEEALTAYEQYF.

The chain couples TRBV29-1 to TRBJ2-7, with 8 bases identical to TRBD1. Germline V lookup: CDR1 SQVTM, CDR2 ANQGSEA. The J segment lost 5 bases and the V segment lost 6 bases, leaving 9 bases of the junction unmatched. The CDR3 totals 13 residues. The CDR3 nucleotides are TGCAGCGTACTTCAGGGGGCGCTGGACGAGCAGTACTTC. It specifies CSVLQGALDEQYF.

This chain connects TRBV15 to TRBJ1-2, with unresolved D. V dropped 5 bases and J dropped 6 bases, with 13 bases sitting between them. The CDR3 has 13 amino acids. Germline CDR1 LNHNV, CDR2 YYDKDF (reference sequence). The CDR3 loop reads CATSPGPQDGYTF. For the CDR3, the DNA is TGTGCCACCAGCCCGGGCCCCCAGGATGGCTACACCTTC. The complete variable domain, with remaining parts taken from reference TRBV15 and TRBJ1-2, reads DAMVIQNPRYQVTQFGKPVTLSCSQTLNHNVMYWYQQKSSQAPKLLFHYYDKDFNNEADTPDNFQSRRPNTSFCFLDIRSPGLGDTAMYLCATSPGPQDGYTFGSGTRLTVV.

In this sample, this clone turned up once. The chain has TRBV28 and TRBJ2-1; no clear D. From germline, CDR1 is MDHEN and CDR2 SYDVKM. The CDR3 has 17 residues. V lost 1 base, J lost 2 bases, and 15 bases lay in between. Here the CDR3 reads CASSLYSLERPYNEQFF. CDR3 coding DNA: TGTGCCAGCAGTTTATACAGCCTCGAGAGGCCCTACAATGAGCAGTTCTTC.

The genes are TRBV28 and TRBJ1-2, with D possibly being TRBD1 (5 bases). This CDR3 spans 15 amino acids. V shed 2 bases and J shed 8 bases, with 18 bases lying between them. The germline V gene has CDR1 MDHEN and CDR2 SYDVKM. The CDR3 region has the DNA TGTGCCAGCAGTTTACGTCAAGGCAGGTGGGGGGGCTACACCTTC. Its translation: CASSLRQGRWGGYTF.

This clone occurred once. The chain joins TRBV9 to TRBJ1-2; no clear D gene. Germline V gene data show CDR1 as SGDLS and CDR2 as YYNGEE. There are 10 residues in the CDR3. Between the trimmed V and J ends, which lost 3 bases and 7 bases, there was a span of 4 bases. The CDR3 reads CASSGGGYTF. CDR3 nucleotide sequence: TGTGCCAGCAGCGGTGGTGGCTACACCTTC.

V gene TRBV25-1 combines with J gene TRBJ1-5; no reliable D call. The V gene's germline CDR1 is MGHDK and CDR2 SYGVNS. Trimming removed 5 bases from V and 12 bases from J, with 14 bases in between. The CDR3 has 12 residues. CDR3 nucleotide sequence: TGTGCCAGCAGTCCAACGGCAGGTTTCCAGCATTTT. Protein: CASSPTAGFQHF.

The chain joins TRBV28 to TRBJ2-6; D gene uncertain. Germline V gene data show CDR1 as MDHEN and CDR2 as SYDVKM. CDR3 length equals 15 residues. V was shortened by 5 bases and J by 0 bases, with 8 bases between the two germline ends. The CDR3, as DNA: TGTGCCAGCAGTCTCCTAGACTCTGGGGCCAACGTCCTGACTTTC. Translation gives CASSLLDSGANVLTF.

The chain has TRBV5-4 and TRBJ2-1, with D perhaps matching TRBD2 (6 bases). V was cut by 4 bases and J by 5 bases, with 22 bases left in between. CDR1 and CDR2 from the germline V gene are SGHNT and YYREEE (reference sequence). CDR3 size: 17 residues. The CDR3 reads CASSPSQLALANNEQFF. Here the CDR3 DNA reads TGTGCCAGCAGCCCGAGCCAACTAGCCCTGGCTAACAATGAGCAGTTCTTC.